The 14 T cell receptor beta chains reported below all come from one sample, sequenced in a study of blood T cells in healthy people across ages. Together with a sample-barcoded 5' primer, a J-beta primer mix was included in a second PCR lasting about 6 to 11 cycles. TCRdb reprocessed the 5' RACE reads with MiXCR, giving one entry per CDR3 protein. The table includes 1.5 million to 1.8 million distinct CDR3 sequences, 35% to 45% detected once. Sequenced sample: blood. These receptors were collected from a woman under 30 in good health.

The rearrangement links TRBV20-1 to TRBJ2-1; 14 nucleotides match TRBD2. Matching the DNA end better, TRBJ2-7 makes the J call doubtful. CDR3 size: 16 residues. The V gene's germline CDR1 is DFQATT and CDR2 SNEGSKA (reference sequence). CDR3: CSARVGTSGSYNEQYF. DNA for the CDR3: TGCAGTGCTAGAGTCGGGACTAGCGGGAGCTACAATGAGCAGTACTTC.

Written as DNA, the CDR3 is TGCGCCAGCAGCTTGGCTCGCTGGGGGAGGGAAAACAATGAGCAGTTCTTC. Amino acids: CASSLARWGRENNEQFF. The chain has TRBV5-1 and TRBJ2-1; the match to TRBD2 covers 7 bases. V lost 0 bases to trimming and J lost 5 bases; unmatched junction nucleotides: 11. Germline values: CDR1 SGHRS, CDR2 YFSETQ. The CDR3 contains 17 residues.

This clonotype was picked up a small number of times. J is TRBJ2-7 and V is TRBV6-2 or TRBV6-3, with D hard to call. Trimming stripped 0 bases from V and 1 base from J, with 13 bases between. There are 16 residues in the CDR3. Per the germline V gene, CDR1 is MNHEY and CDR2 is SVGEGT. CDR3 nucleotides: TGTGCCAGCAGTTACTCGACGGGCAGGTGGTCCTACGAGCAGTACTTC. Translation gives CASSYSTGRWSYEQYF.

The sample holds a few counts of this clonotype. The chain links TRBV6-6 to TRBJ1-6; tentatively, D is TRBD1 (6 bases). Trimming cost V 6 bases and J 5 bases, with 14 bases left between them. In germline, CDR1 is MNHNY, CDR2 SVGAGI (reference sequence). This CDR3 is built from 15 residues. The CDR3 sequence is CASSHHYRDNSPLHF. CDR3 bases: TGTGCCAGCAGCCATCACTACAGGGATAATTCACCCCTCCACTTT.

The DNA of the CDR3 is TGCGCCAGCAGCTTGGGTGTTTATAGCAATCAGCCCCAGCATTTT. Its protein is CASSLGVYSNQPQHF. The chain couples TRBV5-1 to TRBJ1-5; the D is unclear. Between the trimmed V and J ends, which lost 0 bases and 0 bases, there was a span of 7 bases. CDR1 and CDR2 (germline): SGHRS, YFSETQ. CDR3 length: 15 amino acids.

This clonotype was detected only a few times. This rearrangement joins TRBV7-2 to TRBJ2-7, with D possibly being TRBD2 (6 bases). Germline V gene lookup returns CDR1 SGHTA and CDR2 FQGNSA. The CDR3 extends over 15 amino acids. V lost 4 bases to trimming and J lost 0 bases, with 13 bases between them. CDR3 DNA sequence: TGTGCCAGCAGCTCCCGGGGGTCCACCTCCTACGAGCAGTACTTC. Protein sequence: CASSSRGSTSYEQYF. The full variable domain, with the rest looked up from reference TRBV7-2 and TRBJ2-7, is GAGVSQSPSNKVTEKGKDVELRCDPISGHTALYWYRQSLGQGLEFLIYFQGNSAPDKSGLPSDRFSAERTGGSVSTLTIQRTQQEDSAVYLCASSSRGSTSYEQYFGPGTRLTVT.

This chain links TRBV4-1 with TRBJ1-5, with TRBD1 matching 7 bases. V was pared by 4 bases and J by 4 bases, with 10 bases of the junction left unmatched. Per the germline V gene, CDR1 is MGHRA and CDR2 is YSYEKL. The CDR3 contains 16 residues. The DNA of the CDR3 is TGCGCCAGCAGCCCAGGATTTGACAGGGCGAATCAGCCCCAGCATTTT. Its protein is CASSPGFDRANQPQHF.

The V call is TRBV6-5, the J call TRBJ1-2, with 8 bases lining up with TRBD1. This CDR3 has 14 residues. The V segment lost 6 bases and the J segment 8 bases; nucleotides outside the gene matches: 11. The germline V gene encodes CDR1 MNHEY and CDR2 SVGAGI. CDR3 amino acids: CASSRQDRVEGYTF. DNA of the CDR3: TGTGCCAGCAGCCGACAGGACAGGGTGGAAGGCTACACCTTC.

This chain joins TRBV12-3 or TRBV12-4 and TRBJ1-5; D may be TRBD1 (6 bases). The CDR3 runs 14 residues. Deletions cut 5 bases from V and 4 bases from J, with 12 bases between. The CDR3 sequence is CASSVGTPNQPQHF. For the CDR3, the DNA is TGTGCCAGCAGTGTTGGGACACCTAATCAGCCCCAGCATTTT.

The chain is built from TRBV4-3 and TRBJ2-5; the match to TRBD2 covers 7 bases. Germline CDR1 and CDR2: LGHNA and YSLEER. CDR3 length: 15 residues. Unmatched junction bases numbered 5, after V lost 0 bases and J lost 4 bases. The CDR3 coding sequence is TGCGCCAGCAGCCAAGATGCGGCGGGAGTAGAGACCCAGTACTTC. This codes for CASSQDAAGVETQYF.

The chain links TRBV7-9 to TRBJ2-7; TRBD1 aligns across 10 bases. The junction had 12 bases not matched to a gene; V was cut back by 5 bases and J by 2 bases. Germline CDR1 reads SEHNR; CDR2 reads FQNEAQ (reference sequence). CDR3 size: 17 residues. The chain's CDR3 is CASSQSGTGAGTYEQYF. The CDR3 nucleotides read TGTGCCAGCAGCCAATCGGGGACAGGGGCTGGTACCTACGAGCAGTACTTC.

The chain carries TRBV5-1 and TRBJ1-1; D not certain. Germline assignment: CDR1 SGHRS and CDR2 YFSETQ. V was cut by 6 bases and J by 1 base, with 16 bases left in between. The CDR3 runs 15 residues. The CDR3 nucleotides are TGCGCCAGCAACCTATTTGCGGGATCGAACACTGAAGCTTTCTTT. It yields the protein CASNLFAGSNTEAFF.

This sequence joins TRBV6-6 and TRBJ1-3; no clear D gene. CDR1 and CDR2 (germline): MNHNY, SVGAGI (reference sequence). The V gene lost 11 bases and the J gene lost 2 bases, with 7 bases spanning the gap. This CDR3 region has 11 residues. CDR3 sequence (DNA): TGTGCCGCCCTTACTGGAAACACCATATATTTT. Its protein is CAALTGNTIYF.

The chain recombines TRBV2 with TRBJ2-1, with D unresolved. The CDR3 is 12 amino acids. The V gene's germline CDR1 is SNHLY and CDR2 FYNNEI. Deletions cut 7 bases from V and 7 bases from J, with 11 bases between. Written as DNA, the CDR3 is TGTGCCAGCATGGGTCTCTTGAATGAGCAGTTCTTC. This sequence encodes CASMGLLNEQFF.